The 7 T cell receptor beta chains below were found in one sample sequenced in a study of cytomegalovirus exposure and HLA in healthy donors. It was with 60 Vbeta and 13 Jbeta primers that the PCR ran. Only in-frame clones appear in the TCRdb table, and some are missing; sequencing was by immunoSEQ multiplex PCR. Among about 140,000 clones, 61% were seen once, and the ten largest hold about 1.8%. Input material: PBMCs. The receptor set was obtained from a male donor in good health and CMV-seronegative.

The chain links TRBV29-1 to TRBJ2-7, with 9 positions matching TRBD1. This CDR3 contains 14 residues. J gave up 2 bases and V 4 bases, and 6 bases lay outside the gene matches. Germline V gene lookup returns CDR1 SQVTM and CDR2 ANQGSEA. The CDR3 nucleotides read TGCAGCGTTGCCGGACAGGGGAGCCCCTACGAGCAGTACTTC. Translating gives CSVAGQGSPYEQYF.

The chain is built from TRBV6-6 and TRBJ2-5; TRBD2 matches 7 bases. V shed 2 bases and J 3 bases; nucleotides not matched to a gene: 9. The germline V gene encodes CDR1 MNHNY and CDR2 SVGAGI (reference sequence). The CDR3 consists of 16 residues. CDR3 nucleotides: TGTGCCAGCAGTTACGGGCCTGGGAGGGGCGAAGAGACCCAGTACTTC. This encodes CASSYGPGRGEETQYF.

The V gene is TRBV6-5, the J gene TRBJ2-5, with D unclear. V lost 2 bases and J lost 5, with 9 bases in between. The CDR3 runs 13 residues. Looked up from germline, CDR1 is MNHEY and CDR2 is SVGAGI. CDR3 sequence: CASSYAARETQYF. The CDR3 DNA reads TGTGCCAGCAGTTACGCGGCGCGTGAGACCCAGTACTTC.

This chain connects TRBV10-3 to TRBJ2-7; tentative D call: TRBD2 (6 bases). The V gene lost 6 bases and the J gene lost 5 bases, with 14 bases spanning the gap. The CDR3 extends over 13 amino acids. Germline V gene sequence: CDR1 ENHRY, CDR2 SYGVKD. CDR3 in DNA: TGTGCCATCAGGTCCGGTCCGGGGGACGAGCAGTACTTC. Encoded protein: CAIRSGPGDEQYF.

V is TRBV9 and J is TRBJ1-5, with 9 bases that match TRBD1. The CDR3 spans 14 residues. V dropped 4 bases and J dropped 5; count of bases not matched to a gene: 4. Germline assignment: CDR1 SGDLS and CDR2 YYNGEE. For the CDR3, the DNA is TGTGCCAGCAGCCCGGACAGGGGATATCAGCCCCAGCATTTT. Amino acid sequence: CASSPDRGYQPQHF.

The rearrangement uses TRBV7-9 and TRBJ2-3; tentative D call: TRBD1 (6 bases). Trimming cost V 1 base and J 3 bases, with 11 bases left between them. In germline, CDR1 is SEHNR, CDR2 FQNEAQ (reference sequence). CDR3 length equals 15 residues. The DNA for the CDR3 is TGTGCCAGCAGCTTAGACAGGGATATGACAGATACGCAGTATTTT. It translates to CASSLDRDMTDTQYF.

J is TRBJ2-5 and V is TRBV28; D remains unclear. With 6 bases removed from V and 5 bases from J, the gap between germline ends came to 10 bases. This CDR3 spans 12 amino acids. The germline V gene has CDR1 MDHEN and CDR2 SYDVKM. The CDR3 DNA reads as TGTGCCAGCAGGCTAAGATGGGAGACCCAGTACTTC. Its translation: CASRLRWETQYF.